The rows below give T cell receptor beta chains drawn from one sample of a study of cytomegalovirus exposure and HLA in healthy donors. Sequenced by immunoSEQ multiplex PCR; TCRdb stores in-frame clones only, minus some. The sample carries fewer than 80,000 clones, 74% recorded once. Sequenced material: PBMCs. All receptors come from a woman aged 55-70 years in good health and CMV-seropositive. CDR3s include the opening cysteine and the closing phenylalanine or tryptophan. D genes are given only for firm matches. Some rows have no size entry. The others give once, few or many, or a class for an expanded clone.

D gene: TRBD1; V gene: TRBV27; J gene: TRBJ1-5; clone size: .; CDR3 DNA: TGTGCCAGCAGTTTAGGGGGACAGAGCAATCAGCCCCAGCATTTT; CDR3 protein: CASSLGGQSNQPQHF
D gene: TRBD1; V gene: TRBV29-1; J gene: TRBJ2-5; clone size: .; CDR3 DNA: TGCAGCGGGGGACAGGTGGAGACCCAGTACTTC; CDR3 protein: CSGGQVETQYF
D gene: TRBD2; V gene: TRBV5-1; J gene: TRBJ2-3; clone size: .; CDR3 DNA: TGCGCCAGCAGCCAGGGTCGGATAGCGGGGAGACCGACAGATACGCAGTATTTT; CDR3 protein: CASSQGRIAGRPTDTQYF
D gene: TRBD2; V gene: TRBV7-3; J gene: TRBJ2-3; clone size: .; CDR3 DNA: TGTGCCAGCAGCCAAGACTCGGGGGGGCAGGATACGCAGTATTTT; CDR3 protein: CASSQDSGGQDTQYF
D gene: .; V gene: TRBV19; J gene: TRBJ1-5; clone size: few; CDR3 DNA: TGTGCCAGTAGCAAGGACAGTTCTAGCAATCAGCCCCAGCATTTT; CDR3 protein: CASSKDSSSNQPQHF
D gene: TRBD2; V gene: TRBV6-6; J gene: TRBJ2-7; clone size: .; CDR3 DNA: TGTGCCAGCAGTTCGCTAGCGGGGATCGGCGAGCAGTACTTC; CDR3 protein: CASSSLAGIGEQYF
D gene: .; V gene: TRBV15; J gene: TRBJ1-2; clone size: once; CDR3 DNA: TGTGCCACCAGCAGAGATCAGGGGATAGATGGCTACACCTTC; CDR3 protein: CATSRDQGIDGYTF
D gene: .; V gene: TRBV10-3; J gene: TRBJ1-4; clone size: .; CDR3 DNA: TGTGCCATCAGTGAGGATACGGGACTCCCAAAACTGTTTTTT; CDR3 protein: CAISEDTGLPKLFF
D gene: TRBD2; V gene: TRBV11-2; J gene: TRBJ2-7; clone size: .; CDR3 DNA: TGTGCCAGCAGTCGGACTAGCGGGACCACCTACGAGCAGTACTTC; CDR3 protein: CASSRTSGTTYEQYF
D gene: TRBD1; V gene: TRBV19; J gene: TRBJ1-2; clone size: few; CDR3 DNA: TGTGCCAGTATGGACAGGGCTTTCGGATACACCTTC; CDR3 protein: CASMDRAFGYTF
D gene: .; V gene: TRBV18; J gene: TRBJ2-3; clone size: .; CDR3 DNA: TGTGCCAGCTCACCCGGGACTGGGTTTAGCACAGATACGCAGTATTTT; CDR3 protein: CASSPGTGFSTDTQYF
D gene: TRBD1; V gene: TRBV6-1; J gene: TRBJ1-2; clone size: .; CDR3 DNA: TGTGCCAGCAGTGAACCGACCGACAGGGGAGTGTATGGCTACACCTTC; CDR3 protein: CASSEPTDRGVYGYTF
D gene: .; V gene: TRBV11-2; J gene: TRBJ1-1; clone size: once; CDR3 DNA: TGTGCCAGCAGCCAATCTCTCGGGAACACTGAAGCTTTCTTT; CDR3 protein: CASSQSLGNTEAFF
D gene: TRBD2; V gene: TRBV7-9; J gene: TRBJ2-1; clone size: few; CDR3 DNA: TGTGCCAGCAGCTTAGTTATAGCGGGATCCTACAATGAGCAGTTCTTC; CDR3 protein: CASSLVIAGSYNEQFF
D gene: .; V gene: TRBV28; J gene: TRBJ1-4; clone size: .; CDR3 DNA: TGTGCCAGCAGTTCCCTTAGTCCCGAAAAACTGTTTTTT; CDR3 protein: CASSSLSPEKLFF
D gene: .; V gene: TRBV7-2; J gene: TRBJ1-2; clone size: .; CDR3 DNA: TGTGCCAGCAGCCTGGGGGGGGGAGGGAACTATGGCTACACCTTC; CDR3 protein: CASSLGGGGNYGYTF
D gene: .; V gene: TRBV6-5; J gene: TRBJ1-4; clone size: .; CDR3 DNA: TGTGCCAGCAGCCTGAGCTTAACTAATGAAAAACTGTTTTTT; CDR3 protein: CASSLSLTNEKLFF
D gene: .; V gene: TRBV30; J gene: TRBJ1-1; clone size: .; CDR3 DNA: TGTGCCTGGGGTACAGCCTGGAACACTGAAGCTTTCTTT; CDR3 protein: CAWGTAWNTEAFF
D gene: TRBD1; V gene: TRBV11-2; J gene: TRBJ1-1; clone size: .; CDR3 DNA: TGTGCCAGCAGCCCCTATATGGGGGGGACAGGGAAAGCTTTCTTT; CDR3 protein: CASSPYMGGTGKAFF
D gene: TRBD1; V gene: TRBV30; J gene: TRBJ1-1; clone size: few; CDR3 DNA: TGTGCCTCCATGACAGGGACAGAAGCTTTCTTT; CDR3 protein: CASMTGTEAFF
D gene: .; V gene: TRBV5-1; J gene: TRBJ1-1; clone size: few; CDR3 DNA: TGCGCCAGCAGCTTGACAATCTGGAACACTGAAGCTTTCTTT; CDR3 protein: CASSLTIWNTEAFF
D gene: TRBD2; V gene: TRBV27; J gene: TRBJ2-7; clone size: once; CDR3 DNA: TGTGCCAGCAGTTGGACTAGCGGGGGGCTCTACGAGCAGTACTTC; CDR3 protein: CASSWTSGGLYEQYF
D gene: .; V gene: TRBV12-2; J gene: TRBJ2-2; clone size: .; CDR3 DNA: TGTGCAAGTCGCGAATTAGCGGGAGACACGAACACCGGGGAGCTGTTTTTT; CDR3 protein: CASRELAGDTNTGELFF
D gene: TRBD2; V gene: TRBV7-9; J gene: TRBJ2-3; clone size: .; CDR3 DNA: TGTGCCAGCAGCTTAGGACTAGCGGGAAGCACAGATACGCAGTATTTT; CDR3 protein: CASSLGLAGSTDTQYF
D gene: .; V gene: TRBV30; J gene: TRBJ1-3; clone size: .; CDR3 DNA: TGTGCCTGGAGTGTACGGGAGGCGGGAAACACCATATATTTT; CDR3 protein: CAWSVREAGNTIYF
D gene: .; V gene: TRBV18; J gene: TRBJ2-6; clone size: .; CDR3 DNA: TGTGCCAGCTCACCACCGCTCGGTAAAGGGGCCAACGTCCTGACTTTC; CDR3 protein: CASSPPLGKGANVLTF
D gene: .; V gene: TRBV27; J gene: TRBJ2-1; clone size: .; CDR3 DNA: TGTGCCAGCAGAGCAGGCTACAATGAGCAGTTCTTC; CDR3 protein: CASRAGYNEQFF
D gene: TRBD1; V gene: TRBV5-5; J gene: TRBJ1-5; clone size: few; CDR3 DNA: TGTGCCAGCAGTTTACAGGGGATCCCCAATCAGCCCCAGCATTTT; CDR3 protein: CASSLQGIPNQPQHF
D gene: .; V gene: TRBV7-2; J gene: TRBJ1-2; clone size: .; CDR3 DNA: TGTGCCAGCAGCTTAGACAGGGTGGGTGGTGGCTACACCTTC; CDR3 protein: CASSLDRVGGGYTF
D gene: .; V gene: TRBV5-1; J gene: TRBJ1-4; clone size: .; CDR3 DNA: TGCGCCAGCAGCAACAGACAGGCCGACGAAAAACTGTTTTTT; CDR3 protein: CASSNRQADEKLFF
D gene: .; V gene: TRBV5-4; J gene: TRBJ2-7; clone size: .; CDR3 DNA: TGTGCCAGCAGCTTGCTAGCAACCCACGAGCAGTACTTC; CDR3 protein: CASSLLATHEQYF
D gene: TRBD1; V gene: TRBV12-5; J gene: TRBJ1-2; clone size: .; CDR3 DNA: TGTGCTAGTGGTCGCACAGGGGGCTATGGCTACACCTTC; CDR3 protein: CASGRTGGYGYTF
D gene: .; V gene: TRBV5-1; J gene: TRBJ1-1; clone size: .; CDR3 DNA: TGCGCCAGCAGCTTGGCTTTACTAACAAGGGGCACTGAAGCTTTCTTT; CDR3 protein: CASSLALLTRGTEAFF
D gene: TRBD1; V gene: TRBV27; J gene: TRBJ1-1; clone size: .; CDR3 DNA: TGTGCCAGCAGGAGGACAGGGACCCACACTGAAGCTTTCTTT; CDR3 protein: CASRRTGTHTEAFF
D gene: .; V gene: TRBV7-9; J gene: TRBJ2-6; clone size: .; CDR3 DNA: TGTGCCAGCAGCTTAAGAGCCTCTGGGGCCAACGTCCTGACTTTC; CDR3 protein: CASSLRASGANVLTF
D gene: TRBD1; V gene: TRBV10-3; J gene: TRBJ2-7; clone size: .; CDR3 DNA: TGTGCCATCAGTGAGTCAGGGACAGGGGTTTCCTACGAGCAGTACTTC; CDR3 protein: CAISESGTGVSYEQYF
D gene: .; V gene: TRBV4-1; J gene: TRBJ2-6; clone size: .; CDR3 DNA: TGCGCCAGCAGCCACGGTCAGAGGGGGACCAGCTCTGGGGCCAACGTCCTGACTTTC; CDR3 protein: CASSHGQRGTSSGANVLTF
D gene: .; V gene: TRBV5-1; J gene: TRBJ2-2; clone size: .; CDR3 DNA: TGCGCCAGCAGCCTCGGACAGACTTGGGGCGGGGAGCTGTTTTTT; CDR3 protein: CASSLGQTWGGELFF
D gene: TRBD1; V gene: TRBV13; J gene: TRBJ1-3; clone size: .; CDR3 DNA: TGTGCCAGCAGCTCCCGGGACAGGGGAGGAGACACCATATATTTT; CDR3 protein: CASSSRDRGGDTIYF
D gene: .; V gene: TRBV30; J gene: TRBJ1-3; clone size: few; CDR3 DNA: TGTGCCTGGCTCTCGGGGGGTTACTCTGGAAACACCATATATTTT; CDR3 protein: CAWLSGGYSGNTIYF
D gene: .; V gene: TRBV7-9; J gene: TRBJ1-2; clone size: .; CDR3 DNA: TGTGCCAGCAGCTTGAGGCAGCTGGATGGCTACACCTTC; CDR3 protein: CASSLRQLDGYTF
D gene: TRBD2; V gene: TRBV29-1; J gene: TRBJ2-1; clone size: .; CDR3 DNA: TGCAGCGTCCGGACTAGCGAAAACAATGAGCAGTTCTTC; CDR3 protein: CSVRTSENNEQFF
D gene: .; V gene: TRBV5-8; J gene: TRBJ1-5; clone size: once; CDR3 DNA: TGTGCCAGCAGCTCTATGGGCTATAGCAATCAGCCCCAGCATTTT; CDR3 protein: CASSSMGYSNQPQHF
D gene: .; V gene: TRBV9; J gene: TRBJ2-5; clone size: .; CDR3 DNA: TGTGCCAGCAGCCCCCAAGTTGGGGGGACAGATGAGACCCAGTACTTC; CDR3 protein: CASSPQVGGTDETQYF
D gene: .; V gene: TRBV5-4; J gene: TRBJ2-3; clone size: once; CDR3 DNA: TGTGCCAGCAGCTTGGCTCCTGCCCTAGAGACAGATACGCAGTATTTT; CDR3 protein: CASSLAPALETDTQYF
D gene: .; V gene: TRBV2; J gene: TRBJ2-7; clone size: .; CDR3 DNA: TGTGCCAGCAATGGCCAGGGGTCCGGCGAGCAGTACTTC; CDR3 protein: CASNGQGSGEQYF
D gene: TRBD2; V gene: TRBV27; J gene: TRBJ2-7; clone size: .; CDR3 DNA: TGTGCCAGCAGTTTGGGGGGGGGCTACGAGCAGTACTTC; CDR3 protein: CASSLGGGYEQYF
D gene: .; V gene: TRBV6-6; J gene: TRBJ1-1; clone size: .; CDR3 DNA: TGTGCCAGCAGCCTAGACACTGAAGCTTTCTTT; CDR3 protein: CASSLDTEAFF
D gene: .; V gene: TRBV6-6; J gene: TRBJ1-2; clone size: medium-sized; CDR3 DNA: TGTGCCAGCAGTTCCGCGGGCGCGTCGGTCGGCTACACCTTC; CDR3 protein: CASSSAGASVGYTF
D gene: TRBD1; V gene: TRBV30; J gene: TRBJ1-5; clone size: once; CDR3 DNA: TGTGCCTGGAGCCGGGACAGTGGGATTAAAGGCAATCAGCCCCAGCATTTT; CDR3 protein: CAWSRDSGIKGNQPQHF
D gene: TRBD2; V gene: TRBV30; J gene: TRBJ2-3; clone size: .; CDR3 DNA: TGTGCCTGGAGTTGGGCTAGCGGGGGGACAGATACGCAGTATTTT; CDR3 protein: CAWSWASGGTDTQYF
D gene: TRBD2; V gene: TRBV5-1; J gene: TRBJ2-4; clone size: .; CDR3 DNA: TGCGCCAGCAGCGCGACTAGCGGGGGAAACATTCAGTACTTC; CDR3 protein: CASSATSGGNIQYF
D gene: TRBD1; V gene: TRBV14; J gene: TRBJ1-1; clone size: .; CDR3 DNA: TGTGCCAGCATAGGGGGCACGGTGGTATCTGAAGCTTTCTTT; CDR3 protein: CASIGGTVVSEAFF
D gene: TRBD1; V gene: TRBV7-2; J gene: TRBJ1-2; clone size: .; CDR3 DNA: TGTGCCAGCACCCCGACAGGGGCCGCTGGCTACACCTTC; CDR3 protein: CASTPTGAAGYTF
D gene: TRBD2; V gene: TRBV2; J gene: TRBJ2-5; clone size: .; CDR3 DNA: TGTGCCAGCAGGAGCGGGGACCAAGAGACCCAGTACTTC; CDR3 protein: CASRSGDQETQYF
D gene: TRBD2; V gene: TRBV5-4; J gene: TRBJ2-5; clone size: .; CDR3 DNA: TGTGCCAGCAGCCCCCCCGGCGGGGGTCGGCAAGAGACCCAGTACTTC; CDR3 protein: CASSPPGGGRQETQYF
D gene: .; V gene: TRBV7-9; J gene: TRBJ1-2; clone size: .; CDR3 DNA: TGTGCCAGCAGCCAACCCTCAGGACAGCTCTATGGCTACACCTTC; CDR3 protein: CASSQPSGQLYGYTF
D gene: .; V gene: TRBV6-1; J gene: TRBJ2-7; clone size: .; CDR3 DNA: TGTGCCAGCAGTGATGCGGAAATCTACGAGCAGTACTTC; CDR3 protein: CASSDAEIYEQYF
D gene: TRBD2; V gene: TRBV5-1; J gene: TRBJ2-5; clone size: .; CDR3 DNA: TGCGCCAGCAGCTCGGCGGGAGTCAGGGAGACCCAGTACTTC; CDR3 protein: CASSSAGVRETQYF